Listed here are 16 T cell receptor beta chains from one sample, sequenced in a study of PD-1 blockade in classical Hodgkin lymphoma. Generated by immunoSEQ multiplex PCR, the TCRdb table keeps only in-frame clones and is missing some. The sample records roughly 31,000 clones, 89% being singletons. Time point specified: newly diagnosed, previously untreated cHL patient sample. Researchers report purifying CD4+ T cells from thawed PBMCs by magnetic negative selection. What was sequenced was CD4+ T cells from blood. These receptor sequences come from a human donor with classical Hodgkin lymphoma.

The chain combines TRBV4-1 with TRBJ2-3; D ambiguous. The CDR3 sequence is 14 residues long. Germline V gene sequence: CDR1 MGHRA, CDR2 YSYEKL. The ends were cut back, 2 bases at V and 2 bases at J, with 8 bases in the middle. The CDR3 loop is CASSQPGNTDTQYF. The CDR3 nucleotides read TGCGCCAGCAGCCAACCTGGGAACACAGATACGCAGTATTTT.

The rearrangement joins TRBV28 to TRBJ2-7, with 8 bases matching TRBD2. With 7 bases clipped from V and 3 bases from J, the junction kept 5 bases outside the gene matches. The CDR3 has 13 residues. Germline V gene sequence: CDR1 MDHEN, CDR2 SYDVKM. Here the CDR3 DNA reads TGTGCCAGCACCCTAGGGACTAGCTACGAGCAGTACTTC. Protein: CASTLGTSYEQYF.

The chain has TRBV7-2 and TRBJ1-1, with D unresolved. V lost 5 bases to trimming and J lost 0 bases, with 7 bases between them. The germline V gene encodes CDR1 SGHTA and CDR2 FQGNSA. This CDR3 comprises 13 residues. CDR3: CASSGNMNTEAFF. As DNA, the CDR3 is TGTGCCAGCAGCGGTAACATGAACACTGAAGCTTTCTTT.

This chain links TRBV5-1 with TRBJ2-7; 9 bases map to TRBD1. V lost 2 bases to trimming and J lost 2 bases; unmatched junction nucleotides: 5. Germline V CDR1 and CDR2: SGHRS, YFSETQ. The CDR3 consists of 15 residues. The CDR3 spells CASSFRQGGAYEQYF. The DNA of the CDR3 is TGCGCCAGCAGCTTTAGACAGGGGGGAGCCTACGAGCAGTACTTC. Combining the CDR3 with reference TRBV5-1 and TRBJ2-7 gives the whole variable domain KAGVTQTPRYLIKTRGQQVTLSCSPISGHRSVSWYQQTPGQGLQFLFEYFSETQRNKGNFPGRFSGRQFSNSRSEMNVSTLELGDSALYLCASSFRQGGAYEQYFGPGTRLTVT.

The J gene is TRBJ2-3, the V gene TRBV28; maybe TRBD1 (6 bases). The CDR3 sequence is 16 residues long. The V and J ends lost 4 bases and 2 bases respectively, with 16 bases between them. The V gene's germline CDR1 is MDHEN and CDR2 SYDVKM. This chain's CDR3 is CASSSQTTGYTDTQYF. CDR3 coding DNA: TGTGCCAGCAGTTCACAGACGACAGGCTACACAGATACGCAGTATTTT.

The chain is built from TRBV4-1 and TRBJ1-4; TRBD1 agrees at 7 bases. V was pared by 3 bases and J by 3 bases, with 10 bases of the junction left unmatched. Looked up from germline, CDR1 is MGHRA and CDR2 is YSYEKL. The CDR3 is 17 residues long. DNA for the CDR3: TGCGCCAGCAGCCAGCTACAGGGGACTCTTCCTAATGAAAAACTGTTTTTT. Protein: CASSQLQGTLPNEKLFF.

This clone has a handful of counts. The chain employs TRBV5-1 and TRBJ1-1; no firm D call. This CDR3 is built from 13 residues. V was pared by 2 bases and J by 0 bases, with 5 bases between. CDR1 and CDR2 (germline): SGHRS, YFSETQ. The DNA for the CDR3 is TGCGCCAGCAGCTTCGACGTGAACACTGAAGCTTTCTTT. It codes for CASSFDVNTEAFF.

The sample holds one count of this clone. This rearrangement joins TRBV7-9 to TRBJ2-7, with 13 bases that match TRBD2. Germline CDR1 and CDR2: SEHNR and FQNEAQ (reference sequence). The CDR3 spans 17 residues. J gave up 1 base and V 0 bases, and 3 bases lay outside the gene matches. The CDR3 DNA sequence: TGTGCCAGCAGCTTAGCTCCGGGACTAGCGGGGTCCTACGAGCAGTACTTC. This gives the protein CASSLAPGLAGSYEQYF.

The chain employs TRBV27 and TRBJ2-1, with TRBD2 matching 14 bases. Germline CDR1 and CDR2: MNHEY and SMNVEV (reference sequence). The CDR3 covers 19 residues. The trim removed 6 bases at V and 1 base at J, leaving 11 bases unmatched. CDR3: CASSPRGLAGAGSYNEQFF. CDR3 nucleotides: TGTGCCAGCAGCCCCAGGGGACTAGCGGGAGCAGGATCCTACAATGAGCAGTTCTTC.

This chain uses TRBV18 with TRBJ2-2; D not certain. The germline V gene encodes CDR1 KGHSH and CDR2 LQKENI. CDR3 length: 13 residues. The V and J ends lost 6 bases and 1 base respectively, with 6 bases between them. The CDR3 is CASSLLNTGELFF. Here the CDR3 DNA reads TGTGCCAGCTCCCTGCTGAACACCGGGGAGCTGTTTTTT.

This chain connects TRBV6-5 to TRBJ2-3; D might be TRBD2 (7 bases). V lost 6 bases and J 10 bases, leaving 14 bases between the germline ends. The CDR3 runs to 12 residues. Germline assignment: CDR1 MNHEY and CDR2 SVGAGI. The CDR3 DNA reads as TGTGCCAGCAGAAGGGGGGCGGGAGCGCAGTATTTT. This sequence encodes CASRRGAGAQYF.

The CDR3 reads CSAGTATNEKLFF. CDR3 nucleotides: TGCAGCGCGGGGACAGCAACTAATGAAAAACTGTTTTTT. The genes are TRBV29-1 and TRBJ1-4; 7 bases agree with TRBD1. With 7 bases clipped from V and 0 bases from J, the junction kept 2 bases outside the gene matches. Germline V CDR1 and CDR2: SQVTM, ANQGSEA. This CDR3 is 13 amino acids long.

The chain employs TRBV28 and TRBJ2-3, with D possibly being TRBD1 (5 bases). V lost 3 bases, J lost 10 bases, and 14 bases lay in between. This CDR3 is built from 13 residues. Germline CDR1 MDHEN, CDR2 SYDVKM. The DNA for the CDR3 is TGTGCCAGCAGTTTCGTGGCTCCCAGGGCGCAGTATTTT. It translates to CASSFVAPRAQYF.

V usage is TRBV11-2 and J usage is TRBJ2-2; D unresolved. This CDR3 comprises 14 residues. Trimming removed 2 bases at V and 2 bases at J, with 6 bases between. Germline CDR1 SGHAT, CDR2 FQNNGV. The CDR3 nucleotides are TGTGCCAGCAGCTTACTCATAAACACCGGGGAGCTGTTTTTT. It translates to CASSLLINTGELFF.

The V gene is TRBV25-1, the J gene TRBJ1-2, with 8 nucleotides matching TRBD1. The J segment lost 10 bases and the V segment lost 4 bases, leaving 8 bases of the junction unmatched. CDR3 length: 13 amino acids. Germline CDR1 MGHDK, CDR2 SYGVNS. The CDR3 spells CASSARDRGIYTF. The CDR3 DNA reads as TGTGCCAGCAGTGCGCGAGACAGGGGTATCTACACCTTC.

The chain joins TRBV5-1 to TRBJ2-3, with D perhaps being TRBD1 or TRBD2 (6 bases each). V was clipped by 3 bases and J by 1 base, with 15 bases between them. This CDR3 has 16 residues. Germline assignment: CDR1 SGHRS and CDR2 YFSETQ. This chain's CDR3 is CASSSGALAGTDTQYF. CDR3 nucleotides: TGCGCCAGCAGCTCGGGGGCCCTAGCTGGCACAGATACGCAGTATTTT.